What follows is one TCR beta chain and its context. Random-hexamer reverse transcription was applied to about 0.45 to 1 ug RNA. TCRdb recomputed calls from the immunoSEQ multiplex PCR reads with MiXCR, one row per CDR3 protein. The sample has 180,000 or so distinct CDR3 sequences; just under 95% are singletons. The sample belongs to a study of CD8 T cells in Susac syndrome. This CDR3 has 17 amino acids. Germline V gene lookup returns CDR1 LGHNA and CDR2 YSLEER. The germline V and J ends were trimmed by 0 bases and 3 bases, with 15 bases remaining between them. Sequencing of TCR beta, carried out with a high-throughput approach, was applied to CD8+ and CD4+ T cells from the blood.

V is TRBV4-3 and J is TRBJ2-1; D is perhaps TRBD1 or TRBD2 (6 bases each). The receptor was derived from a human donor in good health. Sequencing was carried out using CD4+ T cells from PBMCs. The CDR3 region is CASSQDRTGANYNEQFF. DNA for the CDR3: TGCGCCAGCAGCCAAGATAGGACGGGGGCGAACTACAATGAGCAGTTCTTC.